This entry lists 23 T cell receptor beta chains sequenced from one sample in a study of blood T cell repertoires in COVID-19. The method was immunoSEQ multiplex PCR; TCRdb's version includes in-frame clones alone and lacks a portion of them. This table holds just over 650,000 clones, 85% to 90% found once. Source material: peripheral blood. The receptors were gathered from a young woman with acute or convalescent COVID-19.

J is TRBJ2-1 and V is TRBV24-1; maybe TRBD1 (6 bases). Between the trimmed V and J ends, which lost 6 bases and 2 bases, there was a span of 19 bases. Germline assignment: CDR1 KGHDR and CDR2 SFDVKD. This CDR3 region has 17 residues. As DNA, the CDR3 is TGTGCCACCAGTCCTCATACAGGGACCCCTACCTACAATGAGCAGTTCTTC. Translation: CATSPHTGTPTYNEQFF.

The chain employs TRBV11-2 and TRBJ2-3; 14 bases map to TRBD2. V shed 5 bases and J 5 bases; nucleotides not matched to a gene: 6. Germline V gives CDR1 SGHAT, CDR2 FQNNGV. This CDR3 is built from 16 residues. This CDR3 reads CASSQTSGGAVDTQYF. In nucleotides, the CDR3 is TGTGCCAGCAGCCAGACTAGCGGGGGGGCCGTAGATACGCAGTATTTT.

The chain links TRBV29-1 to TRBJ1-1; no definite D call. This CDR3 is 13 amino acids long. CDR1 and CDR2 (germline): SQVTM, ANQGSEA. The V and J ends lost 3 bases and 2 bases respectively, with 10 bases between them. DNA for the CDR3: TGCAGCGTTGAGGGCCAGTTCAACACTGAAGCTTTCTTT. This encodes CSVEGQFNTEAFF. The full variable domain, completed using reference TRBV29-1 and TRBJ1-1, is SAVISQKPSRDICQRGTSLTIQCQVDSQVTMMFWYRQQPGQSLTLIATANQGSEATYESGFVIDKFPISRPNLTFSTLTVSNMSPEDSSIYLCSVEGQFNTEAFFGQGTRLTVV.

The chain recombines TRBV5-6 with TRBJ1-1; D remains unclear. The CDR3 covers 14 residues. Germline V gene lookup returns CDR1 SGHDT and CDR2 YYEEEE. The ends were cut back, 3 bases at V and 3 bases at J, with 12 bases in the middle. The DNA of the CDR3 is TGTGCCAGCAGCTCCGGTGCGGCGGACACTGAAGCTTTCTTT. This gives the protein CASSSGAADTEAFF.

V gene TRBV6-2 or TRBV6-3 combines with J gene TRBJ2-5, with D hard to call. Germline loops: CDR1 MNHEY, CDR2 SVGEGT. The CDR3 extends over 13 amino acids. Trimming shortened V by 2 bases and J by 5 bases, and 9 bases separated the two germline ends. The CDR3 sequence: CASSYIVGETQYF. In DNA, the CDR3 is TGTGCCAGCAGTTACATCGTCGGGGAGACCCAGTACTTC.

The chain is built from TRBV5-4 and TRBJ2-1; 9 bases agree with TRBD1. V shed 4 bases, J shed 9 bases, and the junction held 14 bases outside the gene matches. Germline CDR1 SGHNT, CDR2 YYREEE (reference sequence). There are 16 residues in the CDR3. CDR3 protein: CASSPPGTGPVGEQFF. In nucleotides, the CDR3 is TGTGCCAGCAGCCCGCCCGGGACAGGGCCTGTAGGTGAGCAGTTCTTC.

Concerning this clone: Other DNA sequences of this sample code for an identical CDR3. This chain links TRBV5-1 with TRBJ1-2; 9 nucleotides match TRBD1. Per germline, CDR1 SGHRS and CDR2 YFSETQ. The junction had 3 bases not matched to a gene; V was cut back by 4 bases and J by 2 bases. This CDR3 region has 14 residues. Here the CDR3 reads CASSRGQGNYGYTF. DNA for the CDR3: TGCGCCAGCAGCCGAGGACAGGGGAACTATGGCTACACCTTC.

This chain connects TRBV3-1 (or the pseudogene TRBV3-2) to TRBJ2-7; possible D gene TRBD1, 5 bases. The CDR3 has 18 amino acids. CDR1 and CDR2 (germline): LGHDT, YNNKEL (reference sequence). Between the trimmed V and J ends, which lost 0 bases and 2 bases, there was a span of 20 bases. CDR3 bases: TGTGCCAGCAGCCAAGACAGACAGAGTTTTGCCAGGGCCTACGAGCAGTACTTC. Its translation: CASSQDRQSFARAYEQYF.

The chain is built from TRBV6-1 and TRBJ2-1; 11 bases align to TRBD2. Germline CDR1 and CDR2: MNHNS and SASEGT. V was clipped by 2 bases and J by 7 bases; unmatched bases: 10. The CDR3 is 17 residues long. CDR3 DNA sequence: TGTGCCAGCAGTGAATCCGATAGCGGGGGGGCTCGGAATGAGCAGTTCTTC. It is translated as CASSESDSGGARNEQFF.

The rearrangement links TRBV9 to TRBJ1-6; 9 bases agree with TRBD1. Germline V gives CDR1 SGDLS, CDR2 YYNGEE. V was pared by 4 bases and J by 11 bases, with 10 bases of the junction left unmatched. The CDR3 sequence is 15 residues long. The CDR3 bases are TGTGCCAGCAGCCCTCAGACAGGGGGATCGACACCCCTCCACTTT. Translated, it gives CASSPQTGGSTPLHF.

The V and J genes are TRBV27 and TRBJ2-7; 7 bases agree with TRBD1. CDR1 and CDR2 from the germline V gene are MNHEY and SMNVEV (reference sequence). V trimming: 3 bases; J trimming: 2 bases; junction bases outside the gene matches: 7. CDR3 length equals 15 residues. The CDR3 region has the DNA TGTGCCAGCAGTTTTCCGGGGACAGCCACCTACGAGCAGTACTTC. Protein product: CASSFPGTATYEQYF.

The chain uses TRBV6-4 and TRBJ1-2; D call uncertain. The CDR3 has 14 amino acids. CDR1 and CDR2 from the germline V gene are MRHNA and SNTAGT. V was clipped by 0 bases and J by 8 bases, with 13 bases between them. CDR3 amino acids: CASSDSGGGWGYTF. The DNA for the CDR3 is TGTGCCAGCAGTGACTCGGGCGGAGGCTGGGGCTACACCTTC.

The chain joins TRBV6-2 or TRBV6-3 to TRBJ1-2, with 8 bases fitting TRBD1. Germline V gene data show CDR1 as MNHEY and CDR2 as SVGEGT. This CDR3 is 13 amino acids long. J gave up 8 bases and V 5 bases, and 7 bases lay outside the gene matches. Written as DNA, the CDR3 is TGTGCCAGCAGTCGGGACAGGCTAAAGGGCTACACCTTC. Protein sequence: CASSRDRLKGYTF.

The sample holds one count of this clone. This rearrangement joins TRBV6-5 to TRBJ1-1, with D uncertain. Trimming removed 6 bases at V and 7 bases at J, with 12 bases between. The CDR3 runs 12 residues. CDR1 and CDR2 from the germline V gene are MNHEY and SVGAGI. This CDR3 reads CASRGPPLEAFF. The CDR3 DNA reads as TGTGCCAGCAGGGGCCCTCCGCTTGAAGCTTTCTTT.

This clone was detected a few times. The gene calls are TRBV4-1 and TRBJ1-4; D not resolved. The CDR3 consists of 16 residues. Germline loops: CDR1 MGHRA, CDR2 YSYEKL. Between the trimmed V and J ends, which lost 1 base and 0 bases, there was a span of 9 bases. CDR3 DNA sequence: TGCGCCAGCAGCCAAGGGCACCTCGCAACTAATGAAAAACTGTTTTTT. Protein product: CASSQGHLATNEKLFF.

This chain connects TRBV2 to TRBJ1-2; tentatively, D is TRBD1 (5 bases). Germline loops: CDR1 SNHLY, CDR2 FYNNEI. The CDR3 extends over 13 amino acids. Trimming removed 7 bases at V and 8 bases at J, with 17 bases between. CDR3: CASTPQVRGGYTF. The CDR3 nucleotides are TGTGCCAGCACCCCGCAAGTTCGGGGGGGCTACACCTTC.

The chain combines TRBV5-1 with TRBJ1-1; D is uncertain. The CDR3 consists of 13 residues. Germline values: CDR1 SGHRS, CDR2 YFSETQ. V dropped 0 bases and J dropped 8 bases, with 11 bases sitting between them. The CDR3 reads CASSLDEGLEAFF. The CDR3 coding sequence is TGCGCCAGCAGCTTGGACGAGGGTTTAGAAGCTTTCTTT.

This clone appeared once. The chain is built from TRBV11-2 and TRBJ1-5; TRBD1 aligns across 8 bases. Germline V gene lookup returns CDR1 SGHAT and CDR2 FQNNGV. The V gene end was trimmed by 0 bases and the J gene end by 5 bases; junction bases not matched to a gene: 3. CDR3 length equals 15 residues. The CDR3 nucleotides are TGTGCCAGCAGCTTAGATGGGACAGGTTATCAGCCCCAGCATTTT. This gives the protein CASSLDGTGYQPQHF. Full variable domain (remainder filled in from reference TRBV11-2 and TRBJ1-5): EAGVAQSPRYKIIEKRQSVAFWCNPISGHATLYWYQQILGQGPKLLIQFQNNGVVDDSQLPKDRFSAERLKGVDSTLKIQPAKLEDSAVYLCASSLDGTGYQPQHFGDGTRLSIL.

The V and J genes are TRBV5-1 and TRBJ2-3, with a possible D match to TRBD2 (5 bases). Trimming cost V 0 bases and J 2 bases, with 13 bases left between them. Germline CDR1 and CDR2: SGHRS and YFSETQ. The CDR3 extends over 16 amino acids. CDR3 residues: CASSLEGTRDTDTQYF. DNA for the CDR3: TGCGCCAGCAGCTTGGAGGGTACTAGGGACACAGATACGCAGTATTTT.

The chain employs TRBV13 and TRBJ1-3; 8 bases are shared with TRBD1. This CDR3 is 15 amino acids long. Germline CDR1 is PRHDT and CDR2 is FYEKMQ (reference sequence). J lost 8 bases, V lost 7 bases, and 13 bases had no gene match. DNA for the CDR3: TGTGCCAGCACCCCCCGAGGACAGGGTAGACACACCATATATTTT. It encodes CASTPRGQGRHTIYF.

The chain links TRBV25-1 to TRBJ1-2; the D is unclear. The CDR3 runs to 13 residues. Trimming left V 6 bases short and J 0 bases short, with 8 bases between. Germline V gene lookup returns CDR1 MGHDK and CDR2 SYGVNS. The CDR3 sequence: CASSQRSNYGYTF. The CDR3 DNA reads as TGTGCCAGCAGCCAGCGATCTAACTATGGCTACACCTTC.

The chain recombines TRBV7-3 with TRBJ2-7, with a tentative D call TRBD1 (6 bases). V lost 5 bases and J lost 3, with 14 bases in between. The germline gives CDR1 SGHTA, CDR2 FQGTGA. This CDR3 region has 14 residues. This CDR3 is CASSPTGDSYEQYF. The CDR3 DNA is TGTGCCAGCAGCCCGACAGGCGATAGCTACGAGCAGTACTTC.

The rearrangement links TRBV7-9 to TRBJ1-4, with 9 nucleotides matching TRBD1. The CDR3 has 14 amino acids. Germline V CDR1 and CDR2: SEHNR, FQNEAQ (reference sequence). V was clipped by 5 bases and J by 7 bases; unmatched bases: 5. CDR3 coding DNA: TGTGCCAGCAGCGAAGACAGGGGGTTTGAAAAACTGTTTTTT. Its protein is CASSEDRGFEKLFF.